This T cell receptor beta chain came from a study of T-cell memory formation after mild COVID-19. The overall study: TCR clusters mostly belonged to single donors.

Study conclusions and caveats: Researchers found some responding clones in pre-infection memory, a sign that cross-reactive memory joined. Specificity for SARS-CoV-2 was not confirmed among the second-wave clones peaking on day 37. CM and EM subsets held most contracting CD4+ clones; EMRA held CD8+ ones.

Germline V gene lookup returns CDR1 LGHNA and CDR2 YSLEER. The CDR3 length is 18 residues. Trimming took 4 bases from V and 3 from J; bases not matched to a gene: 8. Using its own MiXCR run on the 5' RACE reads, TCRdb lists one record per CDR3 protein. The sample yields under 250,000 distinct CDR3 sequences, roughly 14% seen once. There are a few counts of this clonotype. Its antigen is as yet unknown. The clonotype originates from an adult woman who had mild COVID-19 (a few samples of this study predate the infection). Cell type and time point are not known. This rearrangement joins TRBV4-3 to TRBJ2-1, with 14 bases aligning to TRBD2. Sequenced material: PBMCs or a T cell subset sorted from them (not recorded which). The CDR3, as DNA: TGCGCCAGCAGCCCTAAACCCGGACTAGCGGGAGGCTACAATGAGCAGTTCTTC. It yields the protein CASSPKPGLAGGYNEQFF.